Described below is a single TCR beta chain sequence and its context. Its antigen is not yet known. The input lacks base qualities; no much larger clone sits a single base away. Each collaborating institution followed its own protocols to collect whole blood in K2EDTA tubes. For TCRbeta analysis, collaborators shipped samples as frozen whole blood, isolated PBMCs, or DNA extracted from either of those sample types. The immunoSEQ Assay, a bias-controlled multiplex PCR, was used to amplify TCRbeta CDR3 regions from genomic DNA. On the authors' methods: The number of nucleated cells in each sample was estimated from the amplification of reference gene primers within the assay. Sequence reads were collapsed and filtered to measure the absolute abundance of every unique TCRbeta CDR3 rearrangement. For each sample, productive Simpson clonality was calculated as the square root of Simpson's diversity index over productive rearrangements. TCRdb limited this immuneACCESS table to in-frame rearrangements with V and J called. A share of clones is missing; checked studies link under half to unresolved V genes, and the rest is unexplained. Clone size and V and J calls were adopted from that table, with D and trimming inferred from the DNA. The sample data list some 57,000 clones, and more than 75% of these were observed just once. The ten largest make up 0.9% to 1.2% of the sample.

This sample was included in a study of blood T cell repertoires in COVID-19 (dated by TCRdb to about 2020). Study-level background: Samples covering the acute and convalescent phases of COVID-19 were provided by collaborators in the United States, Italy and Spain. Deeply sampled blood TCRbeta repertoires from subjects exposed to, actively infected with, or recovered from COVID-19 were included in the dataset. Where available, HLA class I and class II types were taken from metadata supplied by the sample provider and were not determined by assay-based typing. The prospective study material was composed of cDNA or gDNA derived from T cells, B-cell-depleted T cells, or PBMCs. Samples were obtained from the ongoing ImmuneRACE study (first 160 participants) and from 1,254 subjects provided by 6 global collaborators. The repertoires were released in a freely available public database intended as a resource for research on the immune response to SARS-CoV-2. The sample metadata nearly always contained a de-identified subject ID, COVID-19 status, age in years and sex. The paper as a whole reports these results and caveats: How much clinical and demographic metadata was included differed by source and by participant, and the metadata was provided uncurated.

The sequence was collected from a man aged 65 to 85 with acute or convalescent COVID-19. Material for sequencing was peripheral blood.

The DNA is as follows: TGCGCCGGACCCTACAGGGGGCTGTATAGCAATCAGCCCCAGCATTTT. It encodes CAGPYRGLYSNQPQHF. The V and J genes are TRBV10-1 and TRBJ1-5; 9 central nucleotides agree with TRBD1. For this chain, trimming is 11 bases at the V end and 0 bases at the J end, and the number of junction bases without a gene match is 11. CDR1 and CDR2 are read off the germline V gene (reference sequence) as WNHNN and SYGVQD. Counted from cysteine to phenylalanine, this CDR3 has 16 amino acids. The retained sequence is limited to the CDR3, 48 bases, with the frame set at the first base.